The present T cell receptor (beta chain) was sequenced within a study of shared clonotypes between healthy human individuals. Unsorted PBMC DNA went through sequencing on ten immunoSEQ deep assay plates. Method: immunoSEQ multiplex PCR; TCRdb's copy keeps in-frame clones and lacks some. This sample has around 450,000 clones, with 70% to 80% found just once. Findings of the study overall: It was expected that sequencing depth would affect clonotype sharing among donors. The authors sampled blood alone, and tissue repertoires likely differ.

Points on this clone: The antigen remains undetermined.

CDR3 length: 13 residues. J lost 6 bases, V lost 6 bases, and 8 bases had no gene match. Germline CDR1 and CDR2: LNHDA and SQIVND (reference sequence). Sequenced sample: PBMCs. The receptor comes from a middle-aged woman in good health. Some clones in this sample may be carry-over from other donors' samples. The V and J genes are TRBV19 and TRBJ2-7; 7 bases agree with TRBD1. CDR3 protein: CASSAGTVIEQYF. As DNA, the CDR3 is TGTGCCAGTAGCGCCGGGACAGTAATCGAGCAGTACTTC.